One sample yielded the 17 T cell receptor beta chains listed below, sequenced in a study of shared clonotypes between healthy human individuals. Measured with immunoSEQ multiplex PCR; TCRdb has only the in-frame clones, and not every one. This table holds millions of clones, approximately 95% found once. Sequencing was done on a sample of naive CD4+ T cells from PBMCs. Regarding subset: CD45RA+ positively selected. Receptors were obtained from a man aged 18 to 35 in good health. Some clones in this sample may be carry-over from other donors' samples.

About this clone: Other DNA sequences in the same sample also yield this CDR3. The chain employs TRBV9 and TRBJ2-5, with 13 bases identical to TRBD2. The CDR3 has 15 residues. Per the germline V gene, CDR1 is SGDLS and CDR2 is YYNGEE. J was trimmed by 5 bases and V by 4 bases; bases with no gene match: 5. CDR3 sequence reads: CASSPRTSGSETQYF. The CDR3 DNA reads as TGTGCCAGCAGCCCGAGGACTAGCGGGAGTGAGACCCAGTACTTC.

The genes are TRBV4-1 and TRBJ1-2; the match to TRBD1 covers 9 bases. Trimming removed 5 bases from V and 1 base from J; junction bases left unmatched: 11. CDR3 length: 17 amino acids. Germline V gene sequence: CDR1 MGHRA, CDR2 YSYEKL. The CDR3 loop is CASSNRDREYFNYGYTF. As DNA, the CDR3 is TGCGCCAGCAGCAATAGGGACAGGGAATATTTTAACTATGGCTACACCTTC.

This clone was detected only once. The chain has TRBV28 and TRBJ1-6; D remains ambiguous. The ends were cut back, 3 bases at V and 4 bases at J, with 19 bases in the middle. Per germline, CDR1 MDHEN and CDR2 SYDVKM. The CDR3 has 18 amino acids. Here the CDR3 reads CASSFIPHRTGYNSPLHF. The CDR3 region has the DNA TGTGCCAGCAGTTTTATCCCCCACCGGACGGGTTATAATTCACCCCTCCACTTT.

The V call is TRBV25-1, the J call TRBJ2-1, with unresolved D. Germline CDR1 MGHDK, CDR2 SYGVNS. V was trimmed by 1 base and J by 3 bases, leaving 13 bases between them. The CDR3 extends over 16 amino acids. The CDR3 is CASSELTDLYYNEQFF. The CDR3 bases are TGTGCCAGCAGTGAATTGACCGACTTATACTACAATGAGCAGTTCTTC. The complete variable domain, with remaining parts taken from reference TRBV25-1 and TRBJ2-1, reads EADIYQTPRYLVIGTGKKITLECSQTMGHDKMYWYQQDPGMELHLIHYSYGVNSTEKGDLSSESTVSRIRTEHFPLTLESARPSHTSQYLCASSELTDLYYNEQFFGPGTRLTVL.

The chain recombines TRBV27 with TRBJ2-7; 7 nucleotides line up with TRBD2. V trimming: 5 bases; J trimming: 0 bases; junction bases outside the gene matches: 7. CDR1 is MNHEY, CDR2 SMNVEV, per germline (reference sequence). This CDR3 is built from 15 residues. CDR3 loop: CASSRLAGDSYEQYF. The CDR3 DNA follows: TGTGCCAGCAGTCGACTAGCCGGGGACTCCTACGAGCAGTACTTC.

The genes are TRBV11-2 and TRBJ2-5; the D gene is possibly TRBD1 (6 bases). The germline V gene has CDR1 SGHAT and CDR2 FQNNGV. Trimming stripped 3 bases from V and 5 bases from J, with 16 bases between. This CDR3 is 15 amino acids long. CDR3 nucleotides: TGTGCCAGCAGCTTGGTCGAAGGGGGATGGGAGACCCAGTACTTC. Its translation is CASSLVEGGWETQYF. Full variable domain (outside the CDR3, taken from reference TRBV11-2 and TRBJ2-5): EAGVAQSPRYKIIEKRQSVAFWCNPISGHATLYWYQQILGQGPKLLIQFQNNGVVDDSQLPKDRFSAERLKGVDSTLKIQPAKLEDSAVYLCASSLVEGGWETQYFGPGTRLLVL.

About this clone: The sample carries other DNA sequences with the same CDR3. V usage is TRBV5-1 and J usage is TRBJ2-1; D call uncertain. The CDR3 has 14 residues. Germline V lookup: CDR1 SGHRS, CDR2 YFSETQ. V was shortened by 3 bases and J by 0 bases, with 7 bases between the two germline ends. CDR3 DNA: TGCGCCAGCAGCTCGGGCAGCTCCTACAATGAGCAGTTCTTC. This codes for CASSSGSSYNEQFF.

The genes are TRBV7-9 and TRBJ2-2; 9 bases are shared with TRBD1. Looked up from germline, CDR1 is SEHNR and CDR2 is FQNEAQ (reference sequence). The CDR3 is made up of 16 amino acids. J lost 2 bases, V lost 6 bases, and 7 bases had no gene match. The CDR3 DNA reads as TGTGCCAGCAGTCTACCGGGACAGGGAAACACCGGGGAGCTGTTTTTT. It codes for CASSLPGQGNTGELFF. The full variable domain, completed using reference TRBV7-9 and TRBJ2-2, is DTGVSQNPRHKITKRGQNVTFRCDPISEHNRLYWYRQTLGQGPEFLTYFQNEAQLEKSRLLSDRFSAERPKGSFSTLEIQRTEQGDSAMYLCASSLPGQGNTGELFFGEGSRLTVL.

The chain carries TRBV10-2 and TRBJ2-3; D is undetermined. This CDR3 comprises 11 residues. V was cut by 3 bases and J by 11 bases, with 9 bases left in between. Per the germline V gene, CDR1 is WSHSY and CDR2 is SAAADI. The CDR3 loop reads CASSDLPKQYF. In DNA form, the CDR3 reads TGCGCCAGCAGTGATCTGCCCAAGCAGTATTTT.

The CDR3 loop is CAWSPTSSYNEQFF. The CDR3 DNA sequence: TGTGCCTGGAGTCCCACTAGCTCCTACAATGAGCAGTTCTTC. This chain links TRBV30 with TRBJ2-1, with D possibly matching TRBD2 (5 bases). V was trimmed by 2 bases and J by 0 bases, leaving 8 bases between them. The CDR3 sequence is 14 residues long. Germline CDR1 reads GTSNPN; CDR2 reads SVGIG (reference sequence).

V gene TRBV10-3 combines with J gene TRBJ1-1; the D gene is possibly TRBD1 (5 bases). Deletions cut 3 bases from V and 0 bases from J, with 17 bases between. CDR1 and CDR2 (germline): ENHRY, SYGVKD. This CDR3 is built from 17 residues. CDR3: CAISDRLTGPMNTEAFF. Written as DNA, the CDR3 is TGTGCCATCAGTGACCGCCTCACGGGACCAATGAACACTGAAGCTTTCTTT.

The chain uses TRBV12-5 and TRBJ2-7; a weak D match, TRBD2 (7 bases). Germline-derived CDR1 and CDR2 are LGHNT and FRNRAP. The germline V and J ends were trimmed by 0 bases and 2 bases, with 17 bases remaining between them. The length of the CDR3 is 17 residues. As DNA, the CDR3 is TGTGCTAGTGGTTTGGTATTGGGCGGGGGCTACCCCTACGAGCAGTACTTC. Its translation is CASGLVLGGGYPYEQYF.

The V and J genes are TRBV28 and TRBJ2-7, with D perhaps TRBD2 (7 bases). The germline V gene encodes CDR1 MDHEN and CDR2 SYDVKM. Trimming pared 6 bases from V and 4 bases from J, leaving 16 bases between. The CDR3 loop spans 14 amino acids. The chain's CDR3 is CASSLRGGQYEQYF. The CDR3 nucleotides are TGTGCCAGCAGCCTGAGGGGGGGCCAGTACGAGCAGTACTTC.

In this sample, this clone turned up once. The J gene is TRBJ2-7, the V gene TRBV4-1, with 10 bases aligning to TRBD2. The CDR3 spans 15 residues. The trim removed 4 bases at V and 7 bases at J, leaving 10 bases unmatched. Germline CDR1 MGHRA, CDR2 YSYEKL. CDR3 sequence (DNA): TGCGCCAGCAGCCTATCCCCTAGCGGGAGTAGGGAGCAGTACTTC. Encoded protein: CASSLSPSGSREQYF.

This clone was seen once. V and J are TRBV10-3 and TRBJ2-3; 11 positions agree with TRBD2. Germline V gives CDR1 ENHRY, CDR2 SYGVKD. This CDR3 comprises 16 residues. Trimming took 4 bases from V and 6 from J; bases not matched to a gene: 9. The CDR3 bases are TGTGCCATCAGTGGAGGACTAGCGGGCCGGGGGGATACGCAGTATTTT. Residues: CAISGGLAGRGDTQYF.

The chain combines TRBV14 with TRBJ1-4; D remains ambiguous. In germline, CDR1 is SGHDN, CDR2 FVKESK. V dropped 2 bases and J dropped 7 bases, with 8 bases sitting between them. The CDR3 is 13 amino acids. The DNA of the CDR3 is TGTGCCAGCAGCCAATCCGACGGTGAAAAACTGTTTTTT. Translated, it gives CASSQSDGEKLFF.

V usage is TRBV28 and J usage is TRBJ1-4; 7 nucleotides agree with TRBD1. CDR1 is MDHEN, CDR2 SYDVKM, per germline. The CDR3 spans 14 residues. V lost 3 bases to trimming and J lost 4 bases; unmatched junction nucleotides: 2. The CDR3 sequence is CASSLTGRNEKLFF. In nucleotides, the CDR3 is TGTGCCAGCAGTTTGACAGGGCGTAATGAAAAACTGTTTTTT.